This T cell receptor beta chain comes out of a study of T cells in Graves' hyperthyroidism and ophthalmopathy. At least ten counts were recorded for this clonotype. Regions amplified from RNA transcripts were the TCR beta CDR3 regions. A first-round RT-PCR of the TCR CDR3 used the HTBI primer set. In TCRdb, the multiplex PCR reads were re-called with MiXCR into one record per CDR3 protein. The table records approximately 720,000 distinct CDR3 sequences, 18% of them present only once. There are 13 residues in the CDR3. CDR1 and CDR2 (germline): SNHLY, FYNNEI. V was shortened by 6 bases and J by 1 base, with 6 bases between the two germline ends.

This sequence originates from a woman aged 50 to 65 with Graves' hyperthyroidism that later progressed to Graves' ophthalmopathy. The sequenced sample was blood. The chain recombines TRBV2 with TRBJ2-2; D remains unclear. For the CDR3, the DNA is TGTGCCAGCAGCGTAAGGAACACCGGGGAGCTGTTTTTT. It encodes CASSVRNTGELFF.